This T cell receptor (beta chain) comes out of a study of shared clonotypes between healthy human individuals. Germline CDR1 reads SGHTA; CDR2 reads FQGNSA. The CDR3 covers 15 residues. The V gene lost 5 bases and the J gene lost 3 bases, with 13 bases spanning the gap. This clone was found once. TCRdb's copy holds only in-frame clones and misses some; the assay was immunoSEQ multiplex PCR. Among 330,000 or so clones listed, around 72% were seen once. This rearrangement joins TRBV7-2 to TRBJ2-2; D is unresolved. Material for sequencing was memory CD4+ T cells sorted from blood. Subset reported: CD45RA-negative fraction. The receptor was isolated from a man aged 25 to 40 in good health. This chain's CDR3 is CASSKRPRDTGELFF. CDR3 coding DNA: TGTGCCAGCAGCAAAAGGCCAAGGGACACCGGGGAGCTGTTTTTT.